The clone carrying this T cell receptor (beta chain) turned up a few times. No antigen is known for it. The data originate from a study of T-cell memory formation after mild COVID-19. General study points: Detection of some responders pre-infection suggested pre-existing cross-reactive memory T cells participated.

The V end lost 6 bases, the J end lost 6 bases, and 24 bases lay between the germline ends. Germline lookup yields CDR1 SQVTM and CDR2 ANQGSEA. The CDR3 is 16 residues long. In TCRdb, the 5' RACE reads were re-called with MiXCR into one record per CDR3 protein. The profile shows around 300,000 distinct CDR3 sequences, approximately 13% of them singletons. The sequence was obtained from a man in his late teens or twenties who had mild COVID-19 (a few samples of this study predate the infection). Cell type and time point are not known. Sequencing was carried out using PBMCs or a T cell subset sorted from them (not recorded which). The chain uses TRBV29-1 and TRBJ2-4; D possibly matches TRBD1 or TRBD2 (5 bases each). CDR3 nucleotide sequence: TGCAGCGTCGACCTTCTGGCGACAAGGGGACGAAACATTCAGTACTTC. This codes for CSVDLLATRGRNIQYF.